This entry lists 22 T cell receptor beta chains sequenced from one sample in a study of cytomegalovirus exposure and HLA in healthy donors. The table came from immunoSEQ multiplex PCR; TCRdb's copy has only in-frame clones and leaves some out. The data contain about 150,000 clones, just under 90% of them singletons. The sequenced material came from PBMCs. These receptors were obtained from a woman aged 25 to 39 in good health and CMV-seropositive.

The rearrangement links TRBV5-1 to TRBJ2-7; 8 positions agree with TRBD2. Germline CDR1 SGHRS, CDR2 YFSETQ. This CDR3 has 16 residues. Germline trimming cut 4 bases from V and 3 bases from J; bases unmatched to any gene: 12. CDR3 sequence reads: CASSLSGGTRDYEQYF. In DNA, the CDR3 is TGCGCCAGCAGCCTCTCTGGCGGGACTAGGGACTACGAGCAGTACTTC.

This chain connects TRBV4-1 to TRBJ2-2, with 7 bases matching TRBD1. The CDR3 has 15 amino acids. V trimming: 2 bases; J trimming: 5 bases; junction bases outside the gene matches: 5. The V gene's germline CDR1 is MGHRA and CDR2 YSYEKL. The CDR3 sequence is CASSQPGQSTGELFF. For the CDR3, the DNA is TGCGCCAGCAGCCAACCGGGACAGTCTACCGGGGAGCTGTTTTTT.

The rearrangement links TRBV13 to TRBJ2-7; D gene ambiguous. The CDR3 is 14 residues long. With 5 bases removed from V and 0 bases from J, the gap between germline ends came to 11 bases. Germline V lookup: CDR1 PRHDT, CDR2 FYEKMQ (reference sequence). The CDR3 DNA follows: TGTGCCAGCAGCCCACAAAGAAGCTCCTACGAGCAGTACTTC. Its translation is CASSPQRSSYEQYF.

V and J are TRBV27 and TRBJ2-3; tentatively, D is TRBD2 (7 bases). V lost 6 bases and J 9 bases, leaving 31 bases between the germline ends. CDR1 is MNHEY, CDR2 SMNVEV, per germline (reference sequence). This CDR3 has 18 amino acids. In DNA, the CDR3 is TGTGCCAGCAGCGACTTCATCCGCATTTTGGGGGGGCGCGTGACGCAGTATTTT. Protein: CASSDFIRILGGRVTQYF.

The V gene is TRBV5-6, the J gene TRBJ1-1, with TRBD1 as a possible D gene (5 bases). The CDR3 runs to 14 residues. With 1 base removed from V and 4 bases from J, the gap between germline ends came to 11 bases. CDR1 and CDR2 (germline): SGHDT, YYEEEE. CDR3 sequence reads: CASSLLGEATEAFF. The DNA for the CDR3 is TGTGCCAGCAGCTTGTTAGGGGAAGCCACTGAAGCTTTCTTT.

The rearrangement links TRBV2 to TRBJ2-5; perhaps TRBD2 as D (6 bases). From germline, CDR1 is SNHLY and CDR2 FYNNEI. The CDR3 covers 13 residues. Between the trimmed V and J ends, which lost 6 bases and 5 bases, there was a span of 13 bases. The CDR3 reads CASRLEGRETQYF. In DNA form, the CDR3 reads TGTGCCAGCAGACTGGAGGGTCGGGAGACCCAGTACTTC.

The chain uses TRBV28 and TRBJ2-7; TRBD2 matches at 9 bases. Germline V gene lookup returns CDR1 MDHEN and CDR2 SYDVKM. Unmatched junction bases numbered 9, after V lost 5 bases and J lost 4 bases. This CDR3 has 15 residues. CDR3 protein: CASSPPTSGYYEQYF. The CDR3, as DNA: TGTGCCAGCAGTCCCCCGACTAGCGGTTATTACGAGCAGTACTTC.

This rearrangement joins TRBV5-6 to TRBJ2-3, with TRBD2 matching over 10 bases. Germline CDR1 SGHDT, CDR2 YYEEEE. V gave up 3 bases and J gave up 6 bases; unmatched junction bases: 7. The CDR3 totals 15 residues. This CDR3 is CASSWGLAFGDTQYF. The CDR3 DNA reads TGTGCCAGCAGCTGGGGACTAGCGTTTGGGGATACGCAGTATTTT.

CDR3 loop: CASSLRDRGRLEQYF. The CDR3 region has the DNA TGTGCCAGCAGCCTCCGGGACAGGGGGCGCCTCGAGCAGTACTTC. This chain uses TRBV6-6 with TRBJ2-7, with 12 bases identical to TRBD1. This CDR3 is 15 amino acids long. Germline V gene lookup returns CDR1 MNHNY and CDR2 SVGAGI (reference sequence). Trimming removed 6 bases from V and 6 bases from J; junction bases left unmatched: 9.

The rearrangement uses TRBV28 and TRBJ2-7, with D possibly matching TRBD1 (6 bases). Trimming took 2 bases from V and 3 from J, leaving 14 bases between them. The CDR3 covers 15 residues. The germline V gene encodes CDR1 MDHEN and CDR2 SYDVKM. The CDR3 protein is CASSLLGGIIYEQYF. CDR3 in DNA: TGTGCCAGCAGTTTACTAGGGGGTATCATCTACGAGCAGTACTTC.

The rearrangement joins TRBV19 to TRBJ2-1, with D possibly TRBD2 on 5 matching bases. V lost 6 bases to trimming and J lost 8 bases, with 11 bases between them. There are 12 residues in the CDR3. Germline lookup yields CDR1 LNHDA and CDR2 SQIVND (reference sequence). This CDR3 is CASRRGIHEQFF. The CDR3 bases are TGTGCCAGTAGAAGAGGGATTCATGAGCAGTTCTTC.

The chain uses TRBV7-3 and TRBJ1-4, with D possibly TRBD1 on 6 matching bases. Trimming cost V 4 bases and J 7 bases, with 16 bases left between them. Germline V CDR1 and CDR2: SGHTA, FQGTGA. This CDR3 spans 15 amino acids. DNA for the CDR3: TGTGCCAGCAGCTCCCACAGGGAGTTTGTTGAAAAACTGTTTTTT. Translating it yields CASSSHREFVEKLFF. Filled out from reference TRBV7-3 and TRBJ1-4, the complete variable domain reads GAGVSQTPSNKVTEKGKYVELRCDPISGHTALYWYRQSLGQGPEFLIYFQGTGAADDSGLPNDRFFAVRPEGSVSTLKIQRTERGDSAVYLCASSSHREFVEKLFFGSGTQLSVL.

V is TRBV7-5 and J is TRBJ2-7; TRBD2 is taken as the D call from the table, unchecked against the DNA. TRBV7-5 is deemed a pseudogene. The CDR3 consists of 15 residues. CDR3: CVRRVRGSFPYEQYF. The DNA of the CDR3 is TGTGTCAGAAGAGTCCGCGGGAGCTTCCCCTACGAGCAGTACTTC.

The rearrangement links TRBV5-4 to TRBJ2-7, with D tentatively TRBD1 (7 bases). This CDR3 comprises 14 residues. V lost 0 bases to trimming and J lost 6 bases, with 13 bases between them. The germline CDR1 and CDR2 sequences are SGHNT and YYREEE (reference sequence). This CDR3 reads CASSLGRQGGEQYF. CDR3 nucleotide sequence: TGTGCCAGCAGCTTGGGGCGACAGGGAGGCGAGCAGTACTTC.

The chain employs TRBV11-2 and TRBJ2-6, with TRBD1 as a possible D gene (6 bases). Germline values: CDR1 SGHAT, CDR2 FQNNGV. CDR3 length: 18 residues. The ends were cut back, 5 bases at V and 5 bases at J, with 22 bases in the middle. The DNA for the CDR3 is TGTGCCAGCAGCCACAACCCCGGGGACACATTTAGGGCCAACGTCCTGACTTTC. It specifies CASSHNPGDTFRANVLTF.

The V and J genes are TRBV4-1 and TRBJ2-1; a possible D gene is TRBD2 (6 bases). CDR3 length: 13 amino acids. The V end lost 5 bases, the J end lost 9 bases, and 14 bases lay between the germline ends. The germline V gene has CDR1 MGHRA and CDR2 YSYEKL. CDR3 protein: CASSEGLWVEQFF. In DNA, the CDR3 is TGCGCCAGCAGCGAGGGACTTTGGGTTGAGCAGTTCTTC.

The genes are TRBV20-1 and TRBJ1-6; D not resolved. Trimming stripped 3 bases from V and 9 bases from J, with 6 bases between. Looked up from germline, CDR1 is DFQATT and CDR2 is SNEGSKA (reference sequence). The CDR3 runs to 11 residues. In DNA form, the CDR3 reads TGCAGTGCTAGTCGCGGTTCACCCCTCCACTTT. Protein: CSASRGSPLHF.

This rearrangement joins TRBV5-6 to TRBJ1-6, with D unclear. V lost 1 base and J 10 bases, leaving 6 bases between the germline ends. Germline V lookup: CDR1 SGHDT, CDR2 YYEEEE. The CDR3 runs 12 residues. DNA of the CDR3: TGTGCCAGCAGCTTGATGCGATCACCCCTCCACTTT. This gives the protein CASSLMRSPLHF.

This clone was detected once. V and J are TRBV9 and TRBJ2-1; 10 positions agree with TRBD2. CDR1 and CDR2 (germline): SGDLS, YYNGEE. The CDR3 runs 16 residues. Losses at the gene ends were 4 bases for V and 5 bases for J; bases not matched to a gene: 9. As DNA, the CDR3 is TGTGCCAGCAGCCCCTCGACTAGCGGGCGTGACAATGAGCAGTTCTTC. Protein sequence: CASSPSTSGRDNEQFF.

This clone was recorded once. The genes are TRBV6-1 and TRBJ2-1; D gene uncertain. V was clipped by 2 bases and J by 9 bases, with 14 bases between them. Germline-derived CDR1 and CDR2 are MNHNS and SASEGT. The CDR3 extends over 14 amino acids. CDR3 DNA sequence: TGTGCCAGCAGTGAAACGGTTAATTCGATTGAGCAGTTCTTC. Its translation: CASSETVNSIEQFF.

This chain connects TRBV29-1 to TRBJ1-1; the D is unclear. Trimming took 6 bases from V and 3 from J, leaving 17 bases between them. Germline V gene lookup returns CDR1 SQVTM and CDR2 ANQGSEA. The CDR3 is made up of 14 amino acids. CDR3 residues: CSVRARGHHTEAFF. CDR3 bases: TGCAGCGTGAGGGCCCGCGGCCATCACACTGAAGCTTTCTTT. The variable domain in full, completed from reference TRBV29-1 and TRBJ1-1, reads SAVISQKPSRDICQRGTSLTIQCQVDSQVTMMFWYRQQPGQSLTLIATANQGSEATYESGFVIDKFPISRPNLTFSTLTVSNMSPEDSSIYLCSVRARGHHTEAFFGQGTRLTVV.

The chain recombines TRBV6-6 with TRBJ2-2, with 11 bases identical to TRBD1. J lost 7 bases, V lost 5 bases, and 6 bases had no gene match. Germline CDR1 is MNHNY and CDR2 is SVGAGI (reference sequence). The CDR3 spans 15 residues. CDR3 residues: CASSPDRGRIGELFF. Written as DNA, the CDR3 is TGTGCCAGCAGTCCGGACAGGGGGCGCATCGGGGAGCTGTTTTTT.